This entry concerns a single T cell receptor beta chain. Antigen specificity is unknown. The data were obtained in a study of metastatic and nonmetastatic thyroid tumors. Study results and limitations: When malignant thyroid tumors were compared with benign nodules, TCR beta diversity was reportedly significantly higher in the malignant tumors. This held in both blood and tumor samples.

Patients had received no treatment of any kind before thyroid surgery. TCRdb re-called clones from the PCR reads using MiXCR. Of some 37,000 clones detected, around half appear once; the ten largest clones hold roughly 25%. Germline values: CDR1 SGHRS, CDR2 YFSETQ. CDR3 length: 17 amino acids. The ends lost 1 base at V and 0 bases at J; junction bases unmatched: 7. The sample comprised tumor tissue. This TCR was recovered from a male donor with papillary thyroid cancer or a benign thyroid nodule (not recorded which). Some clones in this sample may be carry-over from other donors' samples. This chain connects TRBV5-1 to TRBJ2-7; TRBD2 agrees at 10 bases. This CDR3 is CASSLRLAGEPSYEQYF. Written as DNA, the CDR3 is TGCGCCAGCAGCTTGAGGCTAGCGGGAGAGCCCTCCTACGAGCAGTACTTC. Using reference TRBV5-1 and TRBJ2-7 for the parts outside the CDR3, the full variable domain is KAGVTQTPRYLIKTRGQQVTLSCSPISGHRSVSWYQQTPGQGLQFLFEYFSETQRNKGNFPGRFSGRQFSNSRSEMNVSTLELGDSALYLCASSLRLAGEPSYEQYFGPGTRLTVT.